One sample yielded the 24 T cell receptor beta chains listed below, sequenced in a study of OX40 agonist ivuxolimab in advanced cancers. Profiled with immunoSEQ multiplex PCR; TCRdb holds only in-frame clones, not every one. The sample consists of some 60,000 clones, over 80% of them appearing once. The source was CD4+ or CD8+ T cells sorted from blood, collected in a trial of the OX40 agonist ivuxolimab. The origin of the receptors is an adult with an advanced solid tumor such as melanoma, head and neck, liver or kidney cancer.

CDR3 sequence reads: CASSLQGAGQYF. In nucleotides, the CDR3 is TGTGCCAGCAGTCTTCAGGGGGCCGGGCAGTACTTC. This rearrangement joins TRBV7-9 to TRBJ2-7; TRBD1 aligns across 8 bases. The V gene end was trimmed by 6 bases and the J gene end by 9 bases; junction bases not matched to a gene: 7. Germline lookup yields CDR1 SEHNR and CDR2 FQNEAQ (reference sequence). The CDR3 consists of 12 residues.

J is TRBJ2-3 and V is TRBV7-2, with D perhaps TRBD2 (7 bases). Germline CDR1 is SGHTA and CDR2 is FQGNSA. The V gene lost 0 bases and the J gene lost 9 bases, with 10 bases spanning the gap. The CDR3 consists of 13 residues. The CDR3 DNA is TGTGCCAGCAGCTTAGCGGGCGGGGGCACGCAGTATTTT. It codes for CASSLAGGGTQYF.

In DNA, the CDR3 is TGTGCCAGCAGTTCCACCTCCGGGACAGGGTACAATGAGCAGTTCTTC. This gives the protein CASSSTSGTGYNEQFF. This chain uses TRBV6-5 with TRBJ2-1; 9 bases are shared with TRBD1. Losses at the gene ends were 4 bases for V and 4 bases for J; bases not matched to a gene: 8. Per germline, CDR1 MNHEY and CDR2 SVGAGI. This CDR3 region has 16 residues.

This clone has a single count. This chain connects TRBV15 to TRBJ2-3; 8 positions agree with TRBD2. J lost 0 bases, V lost 0 bases, and 5 bases had no gene match. There are 17 residues in the CDR3. From germline, CDR1 is LNHNV and CDR2 YYDKDF (reference sequence). The CDR3 sequence is CATSRDRREASTDTQYF. The DNA of the CDR3 is TGTGCCACCAGCAGAGATAGGCGGGAGGCGAGCACAGATACGCAGTATTTT.

The CDR3 here is CASSLVGLGGEQFF. The CDR3 nucleotides read TGTGCCAGCAGCTTAGTAGGACTAGGGGGGGAGCAGTTCTTC. The chain has TRBV7-9 and TRBJ2-1; D may be TRBD2 (7 bases). This CDR3 has 14 residues. Trimming shortened V by 1 base and J by 10 bases, and 14 bases separated the two germline ends. Per germline, CDR1 SEHNR and CDR2 FQNEAQ (reference sequence).

V and J are TRBV27 and TRBJ2-3, with TRBD1 identical over 8 bases. This CDR3 spans 15 amino acids. V dropped 5 bases and J dropped 1; count of bases not matched to a gene: 5. Germline CDR1 is MNHEY and CDR2 is SMNVEV (reference sequence). CDR3 DNA: TGTGCCAGCAGTCAGTTGGGACAGGGCACAGATACGCAGTATTTT. Its translation: CASSQLGQGTDTQYF.

The table lists this clone with a few counts. The chain uses TRBV15 and TRBJ2-1, with 8 bases matching TRBD1. Unmatched junction bases numbered 15, after V lost 1 base and J lost 4 bases. Germline V gene data show CDR1 as LNHNV and CDR2 as YYDKDF (reference sequence). The CDR3 covers 19 residues. The DNA of the CDR3 is TGTGCCACCAGCAGAGGCGTGGCAGGGGGCTTAACTGGGTACAATGAGCAGTTCTTC. Its translation: CATSRGVAGGLTGYNEQFF.

The chain recombines TRBV5-5 with TRBJ2-5; 7 positions match TRBD1. V trimming: 1 base; J trimming: 3 bases; junction bases outside the gene matches: 6. The CDR3 runs to 15 residues. Germline CDR1 is SGHKS and CDR2 is YYEKEE (reference sequence). CDR3 loop: CASSLRGQVEETQYF. In DNA, the CDR3 is TGTGCCAGCAGCTTGAGAGGACAGGTTGAAGAGACCCAGTACTTC.

In DNA form, the CDR3 reads TGCGCCAGCAGCTTTACCTTTGGGCGAGTGCCTGACGAGCAGTACTTC. Protein: CASSFTFGRVPDEQYF. This chain uses TRBV5-1 with TRBJ2-7; D is ambiguous. This CDR3 region has 16 residues. Trimming removed 2 bases from V and 5 bases from J, with 20 bases in between. Germline CDR1 is SGHRS and CDR2 is YFSETQ.

V is TRBV29-1 and J is TRBJ2-5; 8 bases agree with TRBD1. Germline V gives CDR1 SQVTM, CDR2 ANQGSEA. V dropped 5 bases and J dropped 2; count of bases not matched to a gene: 4. CDR3 length equals 13 residues. The CDR3 sequence is CSVTGTGQETQYF. The CDR3 DNA reads as TGCAGCGTTACCGGGACAGGTCAAGAGACCCAGTACTTC. The full variable domain, rest sourced from reference TRBV29-1 and TRBJ2-5, is SAVISQKPSRDICQRGTSLTIQCQVDSQVTMMFWYRQQPGQSLTLIATANQGSEATYESGFVIDKFPISRPNLTFSTLTVSNMSPEDSSIYLCSVTGTGQETQYFGPGTRLLVL.

The J gene is TRBJ2-7, the V gene TRBV6-5; 9 bases map to TRBD1. This CDR3 has 15 residues. Germline V lookup: CDR1 MNHEY, CDR2 SVGAGI. V lost 8 bases to trimming and J lost 6 bases; unmatched junction nucleotides: 14. DNA for the CDR3: TGTGCCAGCTGGGGTACGAGGACAGGGGCTTCCGAGCAGTACTTC. The encoded protein is CASWGTRTGASEQYF.

The chain joins TRBV6-1 to TRBJ2-5; possibly TRBD2 for D (6 bases). The DNA end favors TRBJ2-7, so the J call may be wrong. CDR3 size: 15 residues. Germline V gives CDR1 MNHNS, CDR2 SASEGT. In DNA form, the CDR3 reads TGTGCCAGCGAATCCCGGGCTAGCGCTTCCTACGAGCAGTACTTC. Its protein product is CASESRASASYEQYF.

This chain uses TRBV18 with TRBJ2-1; D uncertain. Trimming cost V 0 bases and J 2 bases, with 5 bases left between them. CDR1 is KGHSH, CDR2 LQKENI, per germline. The CDR3 is made up of 14 amino acids. Here the CDR3 reads CASSPPLTYNEQFF. In nucleotides, the CDR3 is TGTGCCAGCTCACCACCATTAACCTACAATGAGCAGTTCTTC.

The chain employs TRBV14 and TRBJ1-1; D may be TRBD1 (5 bases). CDR3 length: 14 residues. Per germline, CDR1 SGHDN and CDR2 FVKESK. With 4 bases removed from V and 7 bases from J, the gap between germline ends came to 16 bases. The CDR3 DNA is TGTGCCAGCAGCCCGGGGCGCGCTTTTGGTGAAGCTTTCTTT. Residues: CASSPGRAFGEAFF.

The J gene is TRBJ1-6, the V gene TRBV19, with D tentatively TRBD1 (5 bases). The germline V and J ends were trimmed by 3 bases and 9 bases, with 9 bases remaining between them. Germline assignment: CDR1 LNHDA and CDR2 SQIVND (reference sequence). This CDR3 has 13 amino acids. The CDR3 region is CASSMRGTSPLHF. In nucleotides, the CDR3 is TGTGCCAGTAGTATGAGGGGAACTTCACCCCTCCACTTT.

CDR3 sequence reads: CASSKEDRDNQPQHF. In DNA form, the CDR3 reads TGTGCCAGCAGCAAAGAGGACAGGGACAATCAGCCCCAGCATTTT. The V gene is TRBV7-8, the J gene TRBJ1-5; TRBD1 matches at 8 bases. J gave up 3 bases and V 5 bases, and 6 bases lay outside the gene matches. This CDR3 contains 15 residues. Per germline, CDR1 SGHVS and CDR2 FQNEAQ.

This chain links TRBV7-6 with TRBJ2-7; 9 nucleotides line up with TRBD1. The CDR3 spans 15 residues. Looked up from germline, CDR1 is SGHVS and CDR2 is FNYEAQ. Unmatched junction bases numbered 7, after V lost 5 bases and J lost 2 bases. The DNA of the CDR3 is TGTGCCAGCAGCACCGCCGGGACAGGGACCTACGAGCAGTACTTC. Translation gives CASSTAGTGTYEQYF. Full variable domain (outside the CDR3, taken from reference TRBV7-6 and TRBJ2-7): GAGVSQSPRYKVTKRGQDVALRCDPISGHVSLYWYRQALGQGPEFLTYFNYEAQQDKSGLPNDRFSAERPEGSISTLTIQRTEQRDSAMYRCASSTAGTGTYEQYFGPGTRLTVT.

The chain has TRBV7-9 and TRBJ2-7, with a tentative D call TRBD2 (5 bases). The CDR3 is 14 residues long. Germline assignment: CDR1 SEHNR and CDR2 FQNEAQ (reference sequence). V lost 3 bases to trimming and J lost 5 bases, with 14 bases between them. In nucleotides, the CDR3 is TGTGCCAGCAGCTTCTCGGCTAGCCGGGACGAGCAGTACTTC. Translated, it gives CASSFSASRDEQYF. The full variable domain, completed using reference TRBV7-9 and TRBJ2-7, is DTGVSQNPRHKITKRGQNVTFRCDPISEHNRLYWYRQTLGQGPEFLTYFQNEAQLEKSRLLSDRFSAERPKGSFSTLEIQRTEQGDSAMYLCASSFSASRDEQYFGPGTRLTVT.

This clone was counted a few times. The chain joins TRBV5-1 to TRBJ1-1; 7 bases align to TRBD1. The CDR3 length is 17 residues. Germline CDR1 is SGHRS and CDR2 is YFSETQ. Losses at the gene ends were 0 bases for V and 0 bases for J; bases not matched to a gene: 8. In nucleotides, the CDR3 is TGCGCCAGCAGCTTGGTCCCACCGACAGGGTTGAACACTGAAGCTTTCTTT. Amino acid sequence: CASSLVPPTGLNTEAFF.

The V call is TRBV4-1, the J call TRBJ2-7, with D perhaps matching TRBD1 or TRBD2 (5 bases each). Germline V gene data show CDR1 as MGHRA and CDR2 as YSYEKL. The CDR3 contains 13 residues. Trimming shortened V by 2 bases and J by 7 bases, and 12 bases separated the two germline ends. Here the CDR3 reads CASSQPLGVEQYF. CDR3 bases: TGCGCCAGCAGCCAACCACTGGGGGTTGAGCAGTACTTC.

J is TRBJ2-7 and V is TRBV9; D is unresolved. The CDR3 totals 15 residues. Trimming cost V 2 bases and J 0 bases, with 12 bases left between them. In germline, CDR1 is SGDLS, CDR2 YYNGEE. The CDR3 loop reads CASSVAKDSSYEQYF. The DNA of the CDR3 is TGTGCCAGCAGCGTCGCCAAGGATAGCTCCTACGAGCAGTACTTC.

The V gene is TRBV5-6, the J gene TRBJ1-4, with D perhaps TRBD1 (6 bases). V was clipped by 5 bases and J by 4 bases, with 9 bases between them. CDR1 SGHDT and CDR2 YYEEEE come from the germline V gene. CDR3 size: 13 residues. As DNA, the CDR3 is TGTGCCAGCAGAACAGGGTATAATGAAAAACTGTTTTTT. Its protein is CASRTGYNEKLFF. Supplemented by reference TRBV5-6 and TRBJ1-4, the full variable domain reads DAGVTQSPTHLIKTRGQQVTLRCSPKSGHDTVSWYQQALGQGPQFIFQYYEEEERQRGNFPDRFSGHQFPNYSSELNVNALLLGDSALYLCASRTGYNEKLFFGSGTQLSVL.

The chain recombines TRBV4-1 with TRBJ2-5; 10 bases match TRBD1. Per the germline V gene, CDR1 is MGHRA and CDR2 is YSYEKL. V shed 0 bases, J shed 5 bases, and the junction held 3 bases outside the gene matches. The CDR3 has 15 amino acids. This CDR3 is CASSQDWGQGETQYF. In DNA, the CDR3 is TGCGCCAGCAGCCAAGATTGGGGACAGGGGGAGACCCAGTACTTC.

The chain carries TRBV11-2 and TRBJ1-1; D is ambiguous. The CDR3 is 13 residues long. Trimming left V 2 bases short and J 1 base short, with 5 bases between. Germline loops: CDR1 SGHAT, CDR2 FQNNGV. The CDR3 DNA reads as TGTGCCAGCAGCTTACGGTGGAACACTGAAGCTTTCTTT. Protein product: CASSLRWNTEAFF.